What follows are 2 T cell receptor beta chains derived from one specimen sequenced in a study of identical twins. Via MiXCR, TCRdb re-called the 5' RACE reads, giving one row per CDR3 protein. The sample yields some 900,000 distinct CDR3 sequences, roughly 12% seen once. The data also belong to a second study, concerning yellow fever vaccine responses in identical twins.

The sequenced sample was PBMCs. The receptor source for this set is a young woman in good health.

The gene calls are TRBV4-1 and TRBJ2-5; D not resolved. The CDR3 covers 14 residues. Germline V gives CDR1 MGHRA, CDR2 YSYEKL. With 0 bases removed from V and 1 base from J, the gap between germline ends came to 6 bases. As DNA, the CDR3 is TGCGCCAGCAGCCAAGAAAACAGCCAAGAGACCCAGTACTTC. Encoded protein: CASSQENSQETQYF.

The CDR3 DNA is TGTGCCGAAACCGGACTCCTATACTCCTACGAGCAGTACTTC. It encodes CAETGLLYSYEQYF. V gene TRBV27 combines with J gene TRBJ2-7; D is possibly TRBD2 (5 bases). In germline, CDR1 is MNHEY, CDR2 SMNVEV (reference sequence). V shed 11 bases and J shed 0 bases, with 17 bases lying between them. The CDR3 loop spans 14 amino acids.